This TCR beta chain was captured by sequencing in a study of CD8+ T cells in alopecia areata. Following extraction, RNA underwent reverse transcription to cDNA, which served as the sequencing template. The data were produced by immunoSEQ multiplex PCR, yet TCRdb's version contains in-frame clones alone and is incomplete. The sample lists some 220,000 clones, around 57% occurring once. This clone is labeled medium-sized (0.01 to 0.1%). The treatment was: oral pan-JAK inhibitor, 5-10 mg twice daily. With 2 bases removed from V and 0 bases from J, the gap between germline ends came to 2 bases. Germline CDR1 and CDR2: KGHSH and LQKENI. This CDR3 comprises 13 residues.

The material was CD4+ T cells sorted from blood, obtained at week 4, from a patient treated with tofacitinib. This clonotype was obtained from a human donor with alopecia areata. The chain couples TRBV18 to TRBJ1-5; D not resolved. The CDR3 DNA is TGTGCCAGCTCACCAGGTAGCAATCAGCCCCAGCATTTT. It is translated as CASSPGSNQPQHF.